One sample yielded the 6 T cell receptor beta chains listed below, sequenced in a study of blood T cells in healthy people across ages. Together with a sample-barcoded 5' primer, a J-beta primer mix was included in a second PCR lasting about 6 to 11 cycles. Each CDR3 protein gets one entry after TCRdb re-called the 5' RACE reads with MiXCR. Of hundreds of thousands of distinct CDR3 sequences in the sample, around 38% are singletons; the top ten hold around 32%. The sample taken for sequencing was blood. The origin of the receptors is a man older than 75 in good health.

This clonotype came up a few times. The J gene is TRBJ1-5, the V gene TRBV20-1; 8 positions match TRBD1. Trimming at V came to 6 bases and at J to 6 bases, leaving 13 bases not matched to a gene. The CDR3 length is 15 residues. The germline gives CDR1 DFQATT, CDR2 SNEGSKA (reference sequence). The CDR3 region has the DNA TGCAGTGCCACTATATCAGGGGGCACGGGTCAGCCCCAGCATTTT. Translating it yields CSATISGGTGQPQHF.

The rearrangement joins TRBV7-2 to TRBJ2-3; the D call may be TRBD1 or TRBD2 (5 bases each). Germline CDR1 and CDR2: SGHTA and FQGNSA. This CDR3 has 17 amino acids. Trimming shortened V by 4 bases and J by 3 bases, and 20 bases separated the two germline ends. CDR3 nucleotide sequence: TGTGCCAGCAGCTCTAACCCACAGAGGGGTCGGACAGATACGCAGTATTTT. Its protein product is CASSSNPQRGRTDTQYF.

The chain combines TRBV7-2 with TRBJ1-1, with TRBD1 matching 10 bases. The germline CDR1 and CDR2 sequences are SGHTA and FQGNSA. With V trimmed by 10 bases and J by 5 bases, 13 bases remained unmatched. CDR3 size: 15 residues. CDR3: CATKRTGGILTEAFF. The CDR3 DNA is TGTGCCACCAAAAGGACAGGGGGAATTTTGACTGAAGCTTTCTTT.

The CDR3 DNA sequence: TGCAGTGCTAGAGATCGGCTAGCGGGGGGGCGGTATACGCAGTATTTT. Amino acids: CSARDRLAGGRYTQYF. The chain links TRBV20-1 to TRBJ2-3; 12 bases are shared with TRBD2. Germline values: CDR1 DFQATT, CDR2 SNEGSKA (reference sequence). The CDR3 is 16 residues long. Losses at the gene ends were 0 bases for V and 7 bases for J; bases not matched to a gene: 8.

The chain couples TRBV5-6 to TRBJ1-1, with a weak D call TRBD1 (5 bases). Germline CDR1 reads SGHDT; CDR2 reads YYEEEE. This CDR3 is 17 amino acids long. V was clipped by 4 bases and J by 4 bases, with 23 bases between them. The CDR3, as DNA: TGTGCCAGCAGCCTGTTTTGGAAGGAGGGACCGGGCACTGAAGCTTTCTTT. This sequence encodes CASSLFWKEGPGTEAFF. Variable domain in full (rest from reference TRBV5-6 and TRBJ1-1): DAGVTQSPTHLIKTRGQQVTLRCSPKSGHDTVSWYQQALGQGPQFIFQYYEEEERQRGNFPDRFSGHQFPNYSSELNVNALLLGDSALYLCASSLFWKEGPGTEAFFGQGTRLTVV.

The chain recombines TRBV9 with TRBJ1-5; TRBD1 aligns across 7 bases. The CDR3 length is 13 residues. V shed 3 bases and J 5 bases; nucleotides not matched to a gene: 2. Germline-derived CDR1 and CDR2 are SGDLS and YYNGEE. CDR3 region: CASSAQGDQPQHF. CDR3 DNA: TGTGCCAGCAGCGCCCAGGGGGATCAGCCCCAGCATTTT.